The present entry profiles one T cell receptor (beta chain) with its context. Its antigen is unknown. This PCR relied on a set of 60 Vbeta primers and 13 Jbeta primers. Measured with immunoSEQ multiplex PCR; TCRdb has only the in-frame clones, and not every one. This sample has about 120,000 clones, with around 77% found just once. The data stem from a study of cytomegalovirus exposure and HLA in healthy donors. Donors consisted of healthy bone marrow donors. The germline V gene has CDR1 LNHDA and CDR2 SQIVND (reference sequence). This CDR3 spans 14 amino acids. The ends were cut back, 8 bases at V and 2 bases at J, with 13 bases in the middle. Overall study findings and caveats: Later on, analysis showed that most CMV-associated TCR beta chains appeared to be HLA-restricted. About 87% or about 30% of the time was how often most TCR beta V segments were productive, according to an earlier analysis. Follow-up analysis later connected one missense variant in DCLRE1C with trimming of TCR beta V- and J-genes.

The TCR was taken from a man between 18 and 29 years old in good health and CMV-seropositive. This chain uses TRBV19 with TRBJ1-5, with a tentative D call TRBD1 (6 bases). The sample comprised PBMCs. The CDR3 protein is CASQRGGGNQPQHF. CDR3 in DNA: TGTGCCAGTCAGAGGGGGGGCGGCAATCAGCCCCAGCATTTT.